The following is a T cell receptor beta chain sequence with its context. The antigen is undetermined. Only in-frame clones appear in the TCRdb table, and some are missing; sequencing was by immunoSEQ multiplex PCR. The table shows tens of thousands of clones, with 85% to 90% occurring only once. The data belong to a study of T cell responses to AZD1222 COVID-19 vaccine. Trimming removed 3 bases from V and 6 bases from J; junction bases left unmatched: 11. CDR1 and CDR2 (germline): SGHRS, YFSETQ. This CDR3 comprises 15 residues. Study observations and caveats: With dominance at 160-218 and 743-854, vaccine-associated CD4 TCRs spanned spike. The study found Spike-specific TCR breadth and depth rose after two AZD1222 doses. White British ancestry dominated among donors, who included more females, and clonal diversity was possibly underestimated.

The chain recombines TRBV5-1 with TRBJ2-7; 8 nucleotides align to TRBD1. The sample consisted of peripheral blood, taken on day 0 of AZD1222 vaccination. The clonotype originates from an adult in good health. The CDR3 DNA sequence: TGCGCCAGCAGCTACGCCCCGACAGGGGCTATCGAGCAGTACTTC. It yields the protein CASSYAPTGAIEQYF.